Detailed here is one TCR beta chain. This specimen belongs to a study of CD8 T cells in Susac syndrome. Across the whole study: At blood draw, Susac syndrome patients were therapy-naive, on corticosteroids, or on intravenous immunoglobulin alone.

Random hexamers primed reverse transcription of about 0.5 to 1 ug RNA. Across 54 Vbeta and 13 Jbeta, immunoSEQ multiplex PCR amplified TCR beta CDR3. In TCRdb, the immunoSEQ multiplex PCR reads were re-called with MiXCR into one record per CDR3 protein. The sample shows under 200,000 distinct CDR3 sequences, about 91% of them seen only once. This CDR3 is 16 amino acids long. Trimming removed 8 bases at V and 3 bases at J, with 21 bases between. Sequencing was carried out using CD4+ T cells from PBMCs. This TCR was recovered from a human donor with Susac syndrome. V is TRBV12-3 or TRBV12-4 and J is TRBJ2-3; the D gene could be TRBD1 or TRBD2 (5 bases each). CDR3 sequence: CASYPPGTLRTDTQYF. The CDR3, as DNA: TGTGCCAGCTACCCTCCGGGGACGCTTAGGACAGATACGCAGTATTTT.